The 24 T cell receptor beta chains below were found in one sample sequenced in a study of breast tumors, draining lymph nodes, adjacent tissues. Samples came from axillary lymph nodes draining the breast cancer. TCRdb used MiXCR to reprocess the multiplex PCR reads, holding one entry per CDR3 protein. The sample shows 200,000 to 300,000 distinct CDR3 sequences, about 30% of them seen only once. Sequenced: axillary lymph node tissue. Every receptor here comes from a female donor with breast cancer. Some clones in this sample may be carry-over from other donors' samples.

The rearrangement joins TRBV6-5 to TRBJ1-1, with TRBD1 matching over 8 bases. The germline V gene encodes CDR1 MNHEY and CDR2 SVGAGI. The V segment lost 7 bases and the J segment 6 bases; nucleotides outside the gene matches: 7. The CDR3 sequence is 13 residues long. The CDR3 loop is CASNGQGRAEAFF. In DNA, the CDR3 is TGTGCCAGCAACGGACAGGGACGGGCTGAAGCTTTCTTT.

This chain uses TRBV7-2 with TRBJ1-1; TRBD1 agrees at 8 bases. The V gene's germline CDR1 is SGHTA and CDR2 FQGNSA. This CDR3 has 13 residues. After removal of 3 bases from V and 6 bases from J, the junction contained 3 bases not matched to a gene. The CDR3 sequence: CASSFNRGAEAFF. The CDR3, as DNA: TGTGCCAGCAGCTTTAACAGGGGGGCTGAAGCTTTCTTT.

Concerning this clonotype: Because the CDR3 is missing its conserved closing phenylalanine or tryptophan, this is likely a read error. The chain is built from TRBV6-1 and TRBJ1-3; D unresolved. The CDR3 totals 14 residues. V lost 2 bases and J 2 bases, leaving 7 bases between the germline ends. CDR1 is MNHNS, CDR2 SASEGT, per germline. The CDR3 spells CASSEKGAGNTIYL. The CDR3 coding sequence is TGTGCCAGCAGTGAAAAGGGAGCTGGAAACACCATATATCTT.

This clonotype appeared many times. The chain has TRBV6-5 and TRBJ1-2; the D is unclear. CDR3 length: 13 residues. V was shortened by 0 bases and J by 2 bases, with 4 bases between the two germline ends. Germline CDR1 is MNHEY and CDR2 is SVGAGI. CDR3 sequence (DNA): TGTGCCAGCAGTTACTCCGGGAACTATGGCTACACCTTC. Protein sequence: CASSYSGNYGYTF.

This clonotype was recorded many times. J is TRBJ1-5 and V is TRBV7-3; D unresolved. Germline CDR1 SGHTA, CDR2 FQGTGA. The CDR3 has 16 amino acids. V lost 5 bases to trimming and J lost 3 bases, with 17 bases between them. This CDR3 reads CASSPPRPGSNQPQHF. The CDR3 DNA follows: TGTGCCAGCAGCCCCCCCCGGCCGGGATCCAATCAGCCCCAGCATTTT.

Turning to this clonotype: A much larger clone is a single base away; this may be a read error. The chain employs TRBV9 and TRBJ1-6, with a weak D call TRBD1 (5 bases). This CDR3 contains 15 residues. Germline CDR1 reads SGDLS; CDR2 reads YYNGEE. In DNA, the CDR3 is TGTGCCAGCAGCAGAGGGGACGCCCATAATTCACCCCCCCACTTT. It is translated as CASSRGDAHNSPPHF.

This clonotype occurred many times. DNA for the CDR3: TGTGCCAGCAGCTTTAACTCTGGAAACACCATATATTTT. It specifies CASSFNSGNTIYF. V is TRBV11-2 and J is TRBJ1-3; D unresolved. V was cut by 3 bases and J by 0 bases, with 3 bases left in between. The germline gives CDR1 SGHAT, CDR2 FQNNGV. There are 13 residues in the CDR3.

This clonotype was seen repeatedly, ten times or more. The rearrangement links TRBV7-3 to TRBJ2-3; no firm D call. Per the germline V gene, CDR1 is SGHTA and CDR2 is FQGTGA. Trimming removed 0 bases at V and 10 bases at J, with 11 bases between. The CDR3 spans 13 residues. The CDR3 is CASSLTPNLAQYF. DNA of the CDR3: TGTGCCAGCAGCTTAACGCCTAACCTGGCGCAGTATTTT.

There are many counts of this clonotype. This chain uses TRBV12-3 or TRBV12-4 with TRBJ2-1; the D call may be TRBD1 or TRBD2 (6 bases each). The CDR3 sequence is 19 residues long. The V gene lost 3 bases and the J gene lost 4 bases, with 25 bases spanning the gap. The CDR3 spells CASSLMLGGGPKGYNEQFF. The CDR3 DNA reads TGTGCCAGCAGTTTGATGTTAGGGGGAGGCCCAAAGGGGTACAATGAGCAGTTCTTC.

This clonotype showed up many times. V is TRBV20-1 and J is TRBJ1-6; 7 nucleotides line up with TRBD1. Germline trimming cut 3 bases from V and 14 bases from J; bases unmatched to any gene: 10. The CDR3 covers 13 residues. The germline gives CDR1 DFQATT, CDR2 SNEGSKA (reference sequence). CDR3 nucleotides: TGCAGTGCTAGTGTGGGACAGATTTCGTCCCTCCACTTT. Its translation: CSASVGQISSLHF.

A note on this clonotype: This CDR3 fails to terminate in the conserved phenylalanine or tryptophan, so it likely reflects a read error. The J gene is TRBJ1-4, the V gene TRBV27, with D uncertain. Trimming took 3 bases from V and 8 from J, leaving 13 bases between them. CDR3 length: 14 amino acids. The germline gives CDR1 MNHEY, CDR2 SMNVEV (reference sequence). The CDR3 region is CASSLMGSEEKLFL. The CDR3, as DNA: TGTGCCAGCAGTTTGATGGGAAGTGAGGAAAAACTGTTTCTT.

This clonotype appeared a few times. This could be a read error, since a much larger clone is one nucleotide away. The gene calls are TRBV9 and TRBJ2-5; perhaps D is TRBD1 or TRBD2 (5 bases each). CDR3 length equals 14 residues. Germline values: CDR1 SGDLS, CDR2 YYNGEE. CDR3 protein: CASSVSAGLGTQSF. CDR3 nucleotide sequence: TGTGCCAGCAGCGTAAGTGCCGGGCTGGGGACCCAGTCCTTC.

This clonotype was counted at least ten times. The chain joins TRBV7-8 to TRBJ1-5, with D possibly matching TRBD1 (5 bases). Germline values: CDR1 SGHVS, CDR2 FQNEAQ. The V gene lost 5 bases and the J gene lost 1 base, with 15 bases spanning the gap. The CDR3 totals 16 residues. The CDR3 DNA follows: TGTGCCAGCAGCCGAAGACAGTTCGACAGCAATCAGCCCCAGCATTTT. Its protein product is CASSRRQFDSNQPQHF.

This clonotype appeared a few times. This sequence may be a read error, since a much larger clone differs from it by one base. This chain uses TRBV20-1 with TRBJ2-3; TRBD2 agrees at 10 bases. Germline values: CDR1 DFQATT, CDR2 SNEGSKA (reference sequence). The CDR3 covers 12 residues. Trimming cost V 6 bases and J 14 bases; bases outside gene matches: 11. The CDR3 DNA is TGCAGTGCACCTAGCGGGAGAGATTACGCGTATTTT. Its translation is CSAPSGRDYAYF.

This chain links TRBV20-1 with TRBJ2-4; 7 nucleotides line up with TRBD2. Germline V gene sequence: CDR1 DFQATT, CDR2 SNEGSKA (reference sequence). This CDR3 region has 13 residues. The CDR3 protein is CIQSGKGKNIQYF. The CDR3 DNA reads TGCATACAAAGCGGGAAGGGCAAAAACATTCAGTACTTC.

This clonotype was detected ten times or more. The chain employs TRBV5-1 and TRBJ2-6; D is perhaps TRBD1 or TRBD2 (6 bases each). This CDR3 spans 16 amino acids. Germline V gene data show CDR1 as SGHRS and CDR2 as YFSETQ. V shed 4 bases and J shed 4 bases, with 15 bases lying between them. CDR3 protein: CASSPKGGSGANVLTF. As DNA, the CDR3 is TGCGCCAGCAGCCCCAAGGGGGGTTCCGGGGCCAACGTCCTGACTTTC.

This clonotype was counted many times. The chain joins TRBV6-1 to TRBJ1-4; D possibly corresponds to TRBD1 (6 bases). CDR3 length: 15 amino acids. The V end was cut by 6 bases, the J end by 6 bases, with 17 bases between. Looked up from germline, CDR1 is MNHNS and CDR2 is SASEGT. CDR3 sequence reads: CASSVNRAGDEKLFF. The CDR3 nucleotides read TGTGCCAGCAGCGTAAACAGGGCGGGAGATGAAAAACTGTTTTTT.

This clonotype was counted between two and nine times. This chain links TRBV27 with TRBJ2-3, with 10 bases fitting TRBD2. Trimming took 5 bases from V and 3 from J; bases not matched to a gene: 11. The CDR3 has 17 residues. CDR1 is MNHEY, CDR2 SMNVEV, per germline (reference sequence). The CDR3 sequence is CASSPRTSGWETDTQYF. The CDR3 bases are TGTGCCAGCAGTCCCCGGACTAGCGGATGGGAAACAGATACGCAGTATTTT.

This clonotype was counted many times. This chain joins TRBV20-1 and TRBJ2-7; 9 bases fit TRBD1. This CDR3 is 14 amino acids long. Looked up from germline, CDR1 is DFQATT and CDR2 is SNEGSKA (reference sequence). The ends lost 4 bases at V and 1 base at J; junction bases unmatched: 5. The CDR3 is CSAKPGQGSYEQYF. The CDR3 nucleotides are TGCAGTGCTAAACCGGGACAGGGATCCTACGAGCAGTACTTC.

The chain couples TRBV6-1 to TRBJ2-1; 8 nucleotides align to TRBD1. The J segment lost 5 bases and the V segment lost 7 bases, leaving 4 bases of the junction unmatched. Germline V gene lookup returns CDR1 MNHNS and CDR2 SASEGT. The CDR3 runs 13 residues. Here the CDR3 reads CASKTGVNNEQFF. In nucleotides, the CDR3 is TGTGCCAGCAAGACAGGGGTTAACAATGAGCAGTTCTTC.

This clonotype was observed many times. This sequence joins TRBV7-9 and TRBJ2-5, with 10 bases fitting TRBD2. Germline V CDR1 and CDR2: SEHNR, FQNEAQ (reference sequence). The CDR3 is 14 amino acids. The J segment lost 1 base and the V segment lost 5 bases, leaving 1 base of the junction unmatched. CDR3 sequence: CASSQREGQETQYF. In DNA, the CDR3 is TGTGCCAGCAGCCAGCGGGAGGGCCAAGAGACCCAGTACTTC.

Ten or more counts support this clonotype. The gene calls are TRBV20-1 and TRBJ2-3, with D possibly matching TRBD2 (5 bases). The CDR3 has 12 amino acids. Trimming stripped 7 bases from V and 2 bases from J, with 10 bases between. CDR1 and CDR2 from the germline V gene are DFQATT and SNEGSKA (reference sequence). The CDR3 nucleotides are TGCAGTGGAGGACTTTCCACAGATACGCAGTATTTT. Its translation is CSGGLSTDTQYF.

A remark on this clonotype: Given a much more abundant clone one base away, this may be a read error. The chain employs TRBV27 and TRBJ2-3; D not resolved. In germline, CDR1 is MNHEY, CDR2 SMNVEV (reference sequence). V lost 5 bases and J lost 6, with 6 bases in between. The CDR3 has 11 amino acids. The CDR3 reads CASSDLDTQYF. The CDR3 DNA reads TGTGCCAGCAGTGACTTGGATACGCAGTATTTT.

This clonotype was seen ten or more times. The chain recombines TRBV6-1 with TRBJ2-5, with D unresolved. From germline, CDR1 is MNHNS and CDR2 SASEGT. The CDR3 is 15 amino acids. V lost 4 bases, J lost 1 base, and 13 bases lay in between. The CDR3 here is CASSGVRVGQETQYF. The DNA of the CDR3 is TGTGCCAGCAGTGGGGTCCGGGTGGGCCAAGAGACCCAGTACTTC.